Presented here are 27 T cell receptor beta chains from one specimen sequenced in a study of T cell responses to AZD1222 COVID-19 vaccine. Repertoires were generated with immunoSEQ multiplex PCR, while TCRdb's copy carries only in-frame clones and drops some. The repertoire holds roughly 91,000 clones, with nearly 90% as singletons. The sample in question was peripheral blood, obtained on day 0 of AZD1222 vaccination. Receptor source: an adult in good health.

This clone has more than one count but fewer than ten. The chain has TRBV11-2 and TRBJ1-3; D is ambiguous. The V end was cut by 4 bases, the J end by 0 bases, with 16 bases between. This CDR3 comprises 17 residues. The germline gives CDR1 SGHAT, CDR2 FQNNGV. The CDR3 here is CASSSIYRRDSGNTIYF. CDR3 nucleotide sequence: TGTGCCAGCAGCTCCATTTATCGACGGGACTCTGGAAACACCATATATTTT.

The V gene is TRBV4-1, the J gene TRBJ2-7, with 9 bases matching TRBD1. The CDR3 runs to 15 residues. V was pared by 1 base and J by 2 bases, with 3 bases of the junction left unmatched. The V gene's germline CDR1 is MGHRA and CDR2 YSYEKL. The CDR3 protein is CASSQGDRAPYEQYV. CDR3 sequence (DNA): TGCGCCAGCAGCCAAGGGGACAGGGCACCCTACGAGCAGTACGTC.

The rearrangement uses TRBV10-3 and TRBJ1-6, with D perhaps matching TRBD1 (6 bases). CDR1 ENHRY and CDR2 SYGVKD come from the germline V gene. The CDR3 totals 14 residues. V was pared by 5 bases and J by 7 bases, with 12 bases between. The CDR3 DNA sequence: TGTGCCATCAGTACCGGACAGCCGAATTCACCCCTCCACTTT. Translation gives CAISTGQPNSPLHF.

This chain uses TRBV6-5 with TRBJ1-2; D ambiguous. V was clipped by 10 bases and J by 0 bases, with 12 bases between them. CDR1 MNHEY and CDR2 SVGAGI come from the germline V gene. This CDR3 is 13 amino acids long. The CDR3 nucleotides are TGTGCCACCAAACCGAGGACTAACTATGGCTACACCTTC. Its protein product is CATKPRTNYGYTF.

J is TRBJ1-3 and V is TRBV11-3; D unresolved. Trimming pared 1 base from V and 8 bases from J, leaving 9 bases between. The length of the CDR3 is 13 residues. The germline CDR1 and CDR2 sequences are SGHNT and YENEEA. As DNA, the CDR3 is TGTGCCAGCAGCTTAGCTACTGGGGACACCATATATTTT. Amino acids: CASSLATGDTIYF.

The gene calls are TRBV19 and TRBJ2-2; D may be TRBD2 (5 bases). Germline V gene data show CDR1 as LNHDA and CDR2 as SQIVND (reference sequence). Trimming took 2 bases from V and 6 from J, leaving 13 bases between them. The CDR3 length is 15 residues. The CDR3 here is CASSIMRAVAGELFF. The CDR3 region has the DNA TGTGCCAGTAGTATAATGCGGGCCGTTGCCGGGGAGCTGTTTTTT.

The rearrangement links TRBV7-8 to TRBJ2-7, with 8 bases identical to TRBD1. The CDR3 is 15 amino acids. Per the germline V gene, CDR1 is SGHVS and CDR2 is FQNEAQ. V gave up 5 bases and J gave up 2 bases; unmatched junction bases: 8. The CDR3, as DNA: TGTGCCAGCAGCCTCTCCGAGGACAGGGCCTACGAGCAGTACTTC. As protein: CASSLSEDRAYEQYF. The full variable domain, rest sourced from reference TRBV7-8 and TRBJ2-7, is GAGVSQSPRYKVAKRGQDVALRCDPISGHVSLFWYQQALGQGPEFLTYFQNEAQLDKSGLPSDRFFAERPEGSVSTLKIQRTQQEDSAVYLCASSLSEDRAYEQYFGPGTRLTVT.

This chain uses TRBV18 with TRBJ2-7, with no clear D. This CDR3 comprises 16 residues. V shed 1 base and J shed 3 bases, with 16 bases lying between them. Germline V gene data show CDR1 as KGHSH and CDR2 as LQKENI. The chain's CDR3 is CASSPLIGRKDYEQYF. CDR3 nucleotide sequence: TGTGCCAGCTCACCACTTATAGGCAGAAAAGACTACGAGCAGTACTTC.

The rearrangement uses TRBV5-6 and TRBJ2-3, with TRBD2 identical over 8 bases. The CDR3 has 14 residues. Germline assignment: CDR1 SGHDT and CDR2 YYEEEE. V dropped 4 bases and J dropped 6; count of bases not matched to a gene: 7. The CDR3 here is CASSLSGIGDTQYF. DNA for the CDR3: TGTGCCAGCAGCCTTAGCGGGATTGGGGATACGCAGTATTTT. The full variable domain, in which reference TRBV5-6 and TRBJ2-3 provide the parts outside the CDR3, is DAGVTQSPTHLIKTRGQQVTLRCSPKSGHDTVSWYQQALGQGPQFIFQYYEEEERQRGNFPDRFSGHQFPNYSSELNVNALLLGDSALYLCASSLSGIGDTQYFGPGTRLTVL.

The chain recombines TRBV19 with TRBJ2-3; D might be TRBD1 (6 bases). This CDR3 spans 15 amino acids. Trimming left V 10 bases short and J 0 bases short, with 17 bases between. Germline V gene data show CDR1 as LNHDA and CDR2 as SQIVND (reference sequence). The CDR3 sequence is CATGRQVKSTDTQYF. In DNA form, the CDR3 reads TGTGCCACCGGCCGACAGGTGAAGAGCACAGATACGCAGTATTTT.

This sequence joins TRBV5-1 and TRBJ1-5; D is possibly TRBD1 (5 bases). The length of the CDR3 is 14 residues. Germline lookup yields CDR1 SGHRS and CDR2 YFSETQ. The V end was cut by 4 bases, the J end by 3 bases, with 11 bases between. CDR3 sequence (DNA): TGCGCCAGCAGCATGGGACCATACAATCAGCCCCAGCATTTT. The encoded protein is CASSMGPYNQPQHF.

The chain uses TRBV5-1 and TRBJ2-3; D may be TRBD1 (6 bases). Trimming shortened V by 1 base and J by 0 bases, and 9 bases separated the two germline ends. CDR3 length: 15 residues. The V gene's germline CDR1 is SGHRS and CDR2 YFSETQ. In DNA form, the CDR3 reads TGCGCCAGCAGCTTGAGGACAGAGAGCACAGATACGCAGTATTTT. Translated, it gives CASSLRTESTDTQYF.

Of note for this clone: Sequence at one end of the junction differs from germline and may be a read error. This chain connects TRBV5-1 to TRBJ2-1, with 9 bases aligning to TRBD1. The germline CDR1 and CDR2 sequences are SGHRS and YFSETQ. This CDR3 spans 16 amino acids. The CDR3 coding sequence is TGTGCCAGCAGCCCTCATGGACAGGGGATCGTGGATGAGCAGTTCTTC. Protein: CASSPHGQGIVDEQFF.

The chain has TRBV4-3 and TRBJ1-4; 7 positions agree with TRBD1. CDR1 is LGHNA, CDR2 YSLEER, per germline. The CDR3 contains 13 residues. The V segment lost 3 bases and the J segment 12 bases; nucleotides outside the gene matches: 7. CDR3 nucleotides: TGCGCCAGCAGCCAGGAACAGGGGTTTCAACTGTTTTTT. Translating it yields CASSQEQGFQLFF.

The genes are TRBV11-3 and TRBJ2-3, with TRBD2 matching over 11 bases. V shed 3 bases, J shed 4 bases, and the junction held 6 bases outside the gene matches. The CDR3 runs to 16 residues. Germline assignment: CDR1 SGHNT and CDR2 YENEEA. The CDR3 sequence is CASSFASGRKADTQYF. The CDR3 coding sequence is TGTGCCAGCAGCTTTGCTAGCGGGAGGAAGGCAGATACGCAGTATTTT.

The chain uses TRBV5-4 and TRBJ1-4; no definite D call. The CDR3 runs 15 residues. Deletions cut 0 bases from V and 5 bases from J, with 11 bases between. Germline CDR1 reads SGHNT; CDR2 reads YYREEE (reference sequence). The CDR3 loop reads CASSLGRSLNEKLFF. In DNA form, the CDR3 reads TGTGCCAGCAGCTTGGGACGTTCCCTAAATGAAAAACTGTTTTTT. The full variable domain, completed using reference TRBV5-4 and TRBJ1-4, is ETGVTQSPTHLIKTRGQQVTLRCSSQSGHNTVSWYQQALGQGPQFIFQYYREEENGRGNFPPRFSGLQFPNYSSELNVNALELDDSALYLCASSLGRSLNEKLFFGSGTQLSVL.

The chain uses TRBV30 and TRBJ1-4; possibly TRBD1 for D (6 bases). Trimming shortened V by 1 base and J by 8 bases, and 14 bases separated the two germline ends. Germline V gene lookup returns CDR1 GTSNPN and CDR2 SVGIG (reference sequence). The CDR3 is made up of 14 amino acids. CDR3 nucleotide sequence: TGTGCCTGGAGTGGTGGGGGGCGCCGGGAAAAACTGTTTTTT. Translation gives CAWSGGGRREKLFF.

The sample holds a few counts of this clone. CDR3 DNA sequence: TGTGCCAGCAGCTTGGCAACGATCGGGACTAGCGGGAGAGCAGATACGCAGTATTTT. This codes for CASSLATIGTSGRADTQYF. The chain couples TRBV5-6 to TRBJ2-3; TRBD2 matches 14 bases. V was clipped by 0 bases and J by 4 bases; unmatched bases: 10. This CDR3 comprises 19 residues. Germline CDR1 SGHDT, CDR2 YYEEEE.

This chain uses TRBV29-1 with TRBJ1-3; no reliable D call. Germline-derived CDR1 and CDR2 are SQVTM and ANQGSEA. With 7 bases removed from V and 6 bases from J, the gap between germline ends came to 10 bases. The CDR3 sequence is 11 residues long. Written as DNA, the CDR3 is TGCAGCGCCGGGAGGGAAAACACCATATATTTT. It yields the protein CSAGRENTIYF.

This clone showed up just once. CDR3 nucleotides: TGTGCCAGCAGCTTGCCACAGGGCTACGAGCAGTACTTC. Translating gives CASSLPQGYEQYF. This chain connects TRBV5-6 to TRBJ2-7, with a tentative D call TRBD1 (6 bases). CDR1 SGHDT and CDR2 YYEEEE come from the germline V gene. This CDR3 is built from 13 residues. V gave up 1 base and J gave up 3 bases, with 8 bases separating them.

The chain employs TRBV7-9 and TRBJ2-7; 11 nucleotides agree with TRBD2. J lost 4 bases, V lost 5 bases, and 4 bases had no gene match. The CDR3 consists of 14 residues. Germline lookup yields CDR1 SEHNR and CDR2 FQNEAQ (reference sequence). Here the CDR3 reads CASSISGGAYEQYF. CDR3 DNA: TGTGCCAGCAGCATTAGCGGGGGGGCATACGAGCAGTACTTC.

This clone was counted a few times. The rearrangement joins TRBV5-4 to TRBJ2-1; D may match TRBD1 or TRBD2 (6 bases each). V was pared by 5 bases and J by 9 bases, with 12 bases between. In germline, CDR1 is SGHNT, CDR2 YYREEE (reference sequence). This CDR3 is built from 12 residues. Here the CDR3 DNA reads TGTGCCAGCAGTCTAGGGGGGCGTGAGCAGTTCTTC. Its protein is CASSLGGREQFF.

The chain recombines TRBV5-1 with TRBJ1-3; 7 bases line up with TRBD1. Germline V CDR1 and CDR2: SGHRS, YFSETQ. V lost 0 bases, J lost 0 bases, and 6 bases stayed unmatched. The CDR3 loop spans 17 amino acids. CDR3 nucleotide sequence: TGCGCCAGCAGCTTGGAGGGGGCAGTCCGCTCTGGAAACACCATATATTTT. Residues: CASSLEGAVRSGNTIYF. The complete variable domain, with remaining parts taken from reference TRBV5-1 and TRBJ1-3, reads KAGVTQTPRYLIKTRGQQVTLSCSPISGHRSVSWYQQTPGQGLQFLFEYFSETQRNKGNFPGRFSGRQFSNSRSEMNVSTLELGDSALYLCASSLEGAVRSGNTIYFGEGSWLTVV.

The J gene is TRBJ2-2, the V gene TRBV10-3, with a tentative D call TRBD2 (5 bases). CDR1 ENHRY and CDR2 SYGVKD come from the germline V gene. Trimming took off 0 bases at V and 10 bases at J, with 9 bases between the two ends. The CDR3 is 13 residues long. CDR3 coding DNA: TGTGCCATCAGTGAGTCGCCTAGCTCGGAGCTGTTTTTT. Its translation: CAISESPSSELFF.

V gene TRBV9 combines with J gene TRBJ2-1; TRBD2 agrees at 8 bases. Germline V gene lookup returns CDR1 SGDLS and CDR2 YYNGEE. With 7 bases clipped from V and 4 bases from J, the junction kept 4 bases outside the gene matches. The CDR3 has 13 amino acids. CDR3 DNA: TGTGCCAGCTCGCGGGAGGATTACAATGAGCAGTTCTTC. Encoded protein: CASSREDYNEQFF.

This rearrangement joins TRBV5-5 to TRBJ2-3, with D possibly matching TRBD1 (5 bases). Germline V lookup: CDR1 SGHKS, CDR2 YYEKEE (reference sequence). V was shortened by 5 bases and J by 2 bases, with 12 bases between the two germline ends. The CDR3 has 14 amino acids. The CDR3 is CASRLTDSTDTQYF. The CDR3 DNA follows: TGTGCCAGCAGGTTGACAGATTCCACAGATACGCAGTATTTT.

The chain joins TRBV6-5 to TRBJ1-5, with D perhaps matching TRBD1 (5 bases). Trimming stripped 5 bases from V and 6 bases from J, with 17 bases between. CDR1 MNHEY and CDR2 SVGAGI come from the germline V gene. The CDR3 length is 15 residues. Here the CDR3 reads CASSPALGQGQPQHF. CDR3 in DNA: TGTGCCAGCAGTCCGGCTCTGGGCCAGGGTCAGCCCCAGCATTTT.